The rows below give T cell receptor beta chains drawn from one sample of a study of T cell responses to AZD1222 COVID-19 vaccine. Using immunoSEQ multiplex PCR, the repertoire was profiled, and TCRdb retains in-frame clones only, with some absent. In the table there are roughly 96,000 clones, about 88% of which are singletons. The specimen comprised peripheral blood, sampled on day 0 of AZD1222 vaccination. The receptors derive from an adult in good health. The conserved cysteine and the conserved F or W are not part of the CDR3 here.

CDR3 protein	J gene	V gene
ASSSSPGYGYT	TRBJ1-2	TRBV6-1
ASSLAQINTGELF	TRBJ2-2	TRBV7-2
AWSKISTNEKLF	TRBJ1-4	TRBV30
ASSVASGGSGNTIY	TRBJ1-3	TRBV9
ASSQVGSYNEQF	TRBJ2-1	TRBV4-1
ASSQRQDSGNTIY	TRBJ1-3	TRBV18
ASSPQWDNEQF	TRBJ2-1	TRBV5-4
ASSASTGGDTQY	TRBJ2-3	TRBV7-3
ASSPSSGANVLT	TRBJ2-6	TRBV6-5
ASSLAGGPLLVDTQY	TRBJ2-3	TRBV7-2
ASSPRRGVSNQPQH	TRBJ1-5	TRBV19
ASRPTANYGYT	TRBJ1-2	TRBV6-5
ASSLDAGSSYNEQF	TRBJ2-1	TRBV5-1
ASSLSGQGGETQY	TRBJ2-5	TRBV7-6
AWSPKMNTEAF	TRBJ1-1	TRBV30
ASSYIQRQPSPGRGYT	TRBJ1-2	TRBV6-2/TRBV6-3